This TCR beta chain was identified during a study of neoadjuvant anti-PD-1 for oral cavity cancer. Study context: Non-progressing patients received a fourth nivolumab dose near day 43, then surgery on days 50-56.

Analysis of PBMCs was direct, with no culture step. The V and J ends lost 2 bases and 0 bases respectively, with 18 bases between them. The CDR3 loop spans 17 amino acids. Germline CDR1 SGHNT, CDR2 YYREEE (reference sequence). Overall study results and limits: Higher pretreatment Treg/Th17 ratios tracked higher pretreatment blood clonality.

The repertoire was sequenced with immunoSEQ multiplex PCR; TCRdb's copy has only in-frame clones and lacks some. The data contain about 16,000 clones, approximately 75% of them singletons. Comments on this clone: Its antigen is undetermined.

This material consisted of PBMCs, taken before nivolumab (anti-PD-1) treatment. The chain is built from TRBV5-4 and TRBJ2-7, with D possibly being TRBD2 (7 bases). The source is a person between 35 and 79 years old with oral cavity squamous cell carcinoma. The CDR3, as DNA: TGTGCCAGCAGCTTCCCGGTTGGGGGGGGCAGCTCCTACGAGCAGTACTTC. Encoded protein: CASSFPVGGGSSYEQYF.